A single T cell receptor beta chain is shown here with its context. This receptor's antigen is unknown. Base qualities are not at hand, and no much larger clone is one base apart. Library method: 5' RACE. TCRdb records Illumina HiSeq 2500 as the sequencer. A second PCR of roughly 7 to 11 cycles was performed with a sample-barcoded 5' primer and a J-beta primer mix. A unique molecular identifier was introduced onto each TCR beta cDNA molecule by a template-switch 5' adaptor carrying 12 random nucleotides. Each sample yielded at least 2.5 million CDR3-containing paired-end reads. First-strand cDNA was synthesized from all RNA with the Mint cDNA synthesis kit, primed by a TRBC-specific oligonucleotide. All cDNA was treated with uracil-DNA glycosylase and then went through a first 18-cycle PCR with the universal primers M1SS and BC2_uni_R. As for the original processing: Normalization of each sample was performed by random selection of 1 million high-quality reads, each carrying a distinct molecular identifier. Reads sharing molecular identifiers were discarded rather than binned into consensus sequences. CDR3 identification, clonotype clustering and error correction used MiTCR with a Q25 quality threshold and the strictest error-elimination algorithm. A nonparametric unseen species model with Euler transformation was used to estimate lower-bound total TCR beta diversity. TCRdb took the public reads, trimmed them with fastp at Q25, ran MiXCR for clone calling and kept in-frame beta chains. Entries are consolidated by CDR3 protein sequence, retaining the most common genes and DNA. It is TCRdb's table, rather than the study itself, that gives the V and J calls and clone size. The sample table records 1 million or so distinct CDR3 sequences; 40% to 45% of these occur just once. The ten most abundant clones make up approximately 17% of the sample.

This record belongs to a study of blood T cells in healthy people across ages (dated by TCRdb to between 2015 and 2017). Regarding the research as a whole: In model experiments, roughly one uniquely barcoded TCR beta cDNA molecule per two T cells was captured by template switching. Age-related changes in TCR beta repertoire diversity were measured in the study by deep sequencing normalized with unique cDNA molecular identifiers. The donors were split into four age groups: young (average approximately 16 years), middle-aged (39), aged (roughly 60) and long-lived (roughly 86). Donors of different ages were randomly distributed across sequencing lanes to avoid experimental bias. For two donors (one aged 18 to 29 and one aged 80 or older), the study analyzed two additional independent replicas of 1 million unique cDNA reads from the same blood draw. What the work shows at the level of the full study, not this receptor alone: Estimates of total diversity based on one million sequenced T cells were considered lower bounds and underestimates. Observed TCR beta diversity correlated strongly with the percentage of naive T cells measured by flow cytometry. As age increased, observed TCR beta diversity per million T cells dropped in a roughly linear way, and a significant reduction was already evident by age about 40. Because profiling used bulk unsorted PBMCs, naive and antigen-experienced compartments could not be compared conclusively. The CMV infection status of donors was not known, potentially confounding age-related changes in expanded clonotypes. The long-lived group showed more naive CD4+ T cells, fewer expanded clones and increased TCR diversity than the aged group, suggesting age selection.

The donors were roughly 38 Caucasian individuals from Russia, aged 6 to 90 years, who were systemically healthy. Each donor gave about 9.8 milliliters of peripheral blood, drawn into EDTA-treated Vacutainer tubes. PBMCs were isolated by Ficoll-Paque density-gradient centrifugation, with at least 7 million obtained per sample. Trizol reagent was used to extract total RNA from the PBMCs, yielding at least 6 micrograms per sample. For every donor, an aliquot of PBMCs went through flow cytometry to measure the percentages of naive CD45RAhigh/CD27high T cells. The source material was blood. This clonotype was obtained from a woman aged 60-75 years in good health.

The DNA reads TGCGCCAGCGGACAGGGAGGAGAAGGGTTGTGGTACTTC. This codes for CASGQGGEGLWYF. Recombination linked TRBV10-1 to TRBJ2-7; the junction holds 8 bases that match TRBD1. The CDR3 starts with the cysteine, ends with the phenylalanine, and has 13 residues. Only CDR3 DNA is held: 39 bases, read in frame from base 1. The germline V gene (reference sequence) yields WNHNN for CDR1 and SYGVQD for CDR2. Trimming accounts for 8 bases at V and 12 bases at J, while the number of junction bases matched to no gene is 15.